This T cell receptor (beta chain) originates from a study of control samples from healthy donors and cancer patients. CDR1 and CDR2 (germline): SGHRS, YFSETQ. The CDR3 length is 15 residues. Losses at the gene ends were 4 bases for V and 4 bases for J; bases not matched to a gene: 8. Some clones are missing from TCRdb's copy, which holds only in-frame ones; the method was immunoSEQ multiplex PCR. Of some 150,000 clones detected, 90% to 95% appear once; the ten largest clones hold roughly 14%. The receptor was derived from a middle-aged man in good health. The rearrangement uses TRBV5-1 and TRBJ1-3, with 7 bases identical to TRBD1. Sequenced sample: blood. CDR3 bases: TGCGCCAGCAGCCCGAGTACAGGGGTCGGAAACACCATATATTTT. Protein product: CASSPSTGVGNTIYF.